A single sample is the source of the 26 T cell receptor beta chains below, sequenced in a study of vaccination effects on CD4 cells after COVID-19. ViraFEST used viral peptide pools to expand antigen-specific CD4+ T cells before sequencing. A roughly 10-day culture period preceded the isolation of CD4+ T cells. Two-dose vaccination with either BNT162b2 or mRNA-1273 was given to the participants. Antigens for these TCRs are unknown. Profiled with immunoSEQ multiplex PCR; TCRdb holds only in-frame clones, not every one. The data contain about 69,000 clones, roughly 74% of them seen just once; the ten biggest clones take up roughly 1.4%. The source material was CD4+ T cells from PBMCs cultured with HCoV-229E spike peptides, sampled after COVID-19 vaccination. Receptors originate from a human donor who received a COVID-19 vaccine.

CDR3 in amino acids: CSVVGLGGSGYTF. For the CDR3, the DNA is TGCAGCGTTGTTGGGTTGGGGGGGTCAGGCTACACCTTC. V usage is TRBV29-1 and J usage is TRBJ1-2; the D gene is possibly TRBD1 (5 bases). Germline lookup yields CDR1 SQVTM and CDR2 ANQGSEA. This CDR3 contains 13 residues. V lost 4 bases and J 8 bases, leaving 17 bases between the germline ends. Based on the CDR3 plus reference TRBV29-1 and TRBJ1-2, the full variable domain is SAVISQKPSRDICQRGTSLTIQCQVDSQVTMMFWYRQQPGQSLTLIATANQGSEATYESGFVIDKFPISRPNLTFSTLTVSNMSPEDSSIYLCSVVGLGGSGYTFGSGTRLTVV.

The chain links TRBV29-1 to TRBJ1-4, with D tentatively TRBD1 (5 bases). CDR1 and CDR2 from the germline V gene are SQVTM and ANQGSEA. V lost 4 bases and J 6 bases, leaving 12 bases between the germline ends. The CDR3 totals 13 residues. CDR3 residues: CSVVEGRHEKLFF. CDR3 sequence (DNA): TGCAGCGTTGTGGAGGGGCGCCATGAAAAACTGTTTTTT.

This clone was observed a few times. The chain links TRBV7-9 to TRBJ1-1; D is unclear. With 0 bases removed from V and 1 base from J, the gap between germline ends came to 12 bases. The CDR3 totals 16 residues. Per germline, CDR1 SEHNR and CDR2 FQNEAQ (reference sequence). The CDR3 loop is CASSLAGGQANTEAFF. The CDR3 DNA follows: TGTGCCAGCAGCTTAGCAGGTGGTCAGGCGAACACTGAAGCTTTCTTT.

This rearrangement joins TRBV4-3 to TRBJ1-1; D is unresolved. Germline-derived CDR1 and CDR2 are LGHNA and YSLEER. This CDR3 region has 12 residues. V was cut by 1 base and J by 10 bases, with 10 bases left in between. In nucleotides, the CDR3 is TGCGCCAGCAGCCAAGTAGGCACGACAGCTTTCTTT. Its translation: CASSQVGTTAFF.

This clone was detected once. CDR3 protein: CAIRDGPRTEAFF. The CDR3 coding sequence is TGTGCCATCAGAGATGGACCTCGCACTGAAGCTTTCTTT. J is TRBJ1-1 and V is TRBV10-3, with D uncertain. This CDR3 is 13 amino acids long. The germline gives CDR1 ENHRY, CDR2 SYGVKD. Trimming pared 6 bases from V and 4 bases from J, leaving 12 bases between.

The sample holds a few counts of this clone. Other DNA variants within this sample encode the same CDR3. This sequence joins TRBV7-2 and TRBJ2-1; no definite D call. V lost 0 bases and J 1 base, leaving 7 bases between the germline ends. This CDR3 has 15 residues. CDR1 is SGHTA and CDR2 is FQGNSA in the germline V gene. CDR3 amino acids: CASSLAGTSYNEQFF. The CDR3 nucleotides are TGTGCCAGCAGCTTAGCAGGCACTTCCTACAATGAGCAGTTCTTC.

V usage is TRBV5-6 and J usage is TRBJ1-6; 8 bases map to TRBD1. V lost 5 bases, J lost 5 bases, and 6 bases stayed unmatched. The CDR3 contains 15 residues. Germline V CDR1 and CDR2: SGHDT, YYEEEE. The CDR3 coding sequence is TGTGCCAGCAGTTCCGAGGACAGGGATAATTCACCCCTCCACTTT. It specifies CASSSEDRDNSPLHF.

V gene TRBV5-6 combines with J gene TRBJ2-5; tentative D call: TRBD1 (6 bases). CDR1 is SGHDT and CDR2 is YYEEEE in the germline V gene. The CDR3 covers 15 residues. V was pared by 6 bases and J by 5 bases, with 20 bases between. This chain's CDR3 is CASTSLQGIIETQYF. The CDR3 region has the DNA TGTGCCAGCACATCCCTACAGGGCATAATCGAGACCCAGTACTTC.

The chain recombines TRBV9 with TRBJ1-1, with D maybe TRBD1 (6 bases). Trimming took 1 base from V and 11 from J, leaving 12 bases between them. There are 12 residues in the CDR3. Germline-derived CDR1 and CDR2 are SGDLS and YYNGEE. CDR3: CASSVRGGEAFF. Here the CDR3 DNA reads TGTGCCAGCAGCGTAAGGGGGGGAGAGGCTTTCTTT.

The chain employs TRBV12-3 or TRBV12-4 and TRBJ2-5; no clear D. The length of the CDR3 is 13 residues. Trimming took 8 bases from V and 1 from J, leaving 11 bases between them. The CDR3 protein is CASAQWAQETQYF. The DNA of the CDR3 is TGTGCCAGCGCCCAGTGGGCCCAAGAGACCCAGTACTTC.

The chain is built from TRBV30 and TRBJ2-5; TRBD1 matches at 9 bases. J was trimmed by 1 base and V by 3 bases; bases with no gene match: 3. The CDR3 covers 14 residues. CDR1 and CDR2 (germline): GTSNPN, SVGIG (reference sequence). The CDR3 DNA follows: TGTGCCTGGAGGAGGACAGGGGCCCAAGAGACCCAGTACTTC. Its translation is CAWRRTGAQETQYF.

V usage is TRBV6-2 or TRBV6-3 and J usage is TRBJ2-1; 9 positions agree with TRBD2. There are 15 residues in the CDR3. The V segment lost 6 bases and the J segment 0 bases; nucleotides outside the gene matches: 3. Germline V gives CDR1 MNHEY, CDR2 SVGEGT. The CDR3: CASSVAGVSYNEQFF. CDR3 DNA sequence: TGTGCCAGCAGCGTAGCGGGGGTCTCCTACAATGAGCAGTTCTTC.

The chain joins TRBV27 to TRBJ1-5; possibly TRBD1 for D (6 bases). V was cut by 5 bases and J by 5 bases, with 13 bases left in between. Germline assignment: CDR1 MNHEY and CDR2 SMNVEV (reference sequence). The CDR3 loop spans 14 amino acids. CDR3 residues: CASSPRRGHQPQHF. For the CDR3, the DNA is TGTGCCAGCAGTCCGCGACGGGGGCATCAGCCCCAGCATTTT.

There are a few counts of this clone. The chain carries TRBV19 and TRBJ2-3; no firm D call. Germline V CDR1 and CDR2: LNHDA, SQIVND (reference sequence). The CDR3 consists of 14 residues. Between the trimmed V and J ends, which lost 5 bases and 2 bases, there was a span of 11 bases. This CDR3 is CASSFSSHTDTQYF. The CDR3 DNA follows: TGTGCCAGTAGTTTCAGCAGCCACACAGATACGCAGTATTTT.

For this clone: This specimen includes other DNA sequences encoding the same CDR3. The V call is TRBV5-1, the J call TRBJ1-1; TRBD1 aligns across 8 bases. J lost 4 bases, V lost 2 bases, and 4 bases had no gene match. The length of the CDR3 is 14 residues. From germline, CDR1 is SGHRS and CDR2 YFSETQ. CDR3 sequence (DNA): TGCGCCAGCAGCTTAGGGACAGGAGGCACTGAAGCTTTCTTT. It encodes CASSLGTGGTEAFF. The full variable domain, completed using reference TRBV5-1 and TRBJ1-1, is KAGVTQTPRYLIKTRGQQVTLSCSPISGHRSVSWYQQTPGQGLQFLFEYFSETQRNKGNFPGRFSGRQFSNSRSEMNVSTLELGDSALYLCASSLGTGGTEAFFGQGTRLTVV.

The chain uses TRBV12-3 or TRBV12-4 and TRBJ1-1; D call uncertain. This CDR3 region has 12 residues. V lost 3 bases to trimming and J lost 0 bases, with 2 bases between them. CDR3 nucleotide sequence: TGTGCCAGCAGTTTTATGAACACTGAAGCTTTCTTT. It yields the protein CASSFMNTEAFF.

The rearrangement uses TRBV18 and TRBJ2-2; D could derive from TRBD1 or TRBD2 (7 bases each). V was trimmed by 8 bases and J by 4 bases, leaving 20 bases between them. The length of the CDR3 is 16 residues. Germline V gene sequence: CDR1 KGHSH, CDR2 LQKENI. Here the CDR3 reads CASTHGRGGSTGELFF. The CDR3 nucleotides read TGTGCCAGCACTCACGGCAGGGGGGGCAGCACCGGGGAGCTGTTTTTT. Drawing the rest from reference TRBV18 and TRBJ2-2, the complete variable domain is NAGVMQNPRHLVRRRGQEARLRCSPMKGHSHVYWYRQLPEEGLKFMVYLQKENIIDESGMPKERFSAEFPKEGPSILRIQQVVRGDSAAYFCASTHGRGGSTGELFFGEGSRLTVL.

The CDR3 loop reads CASSFYNEQFF. The CDR3 DNA reads as TGTGCCAGCAGCTTCTACAATGAGCAGTTCTTC. The genes are TRBV11-2 and TRBJ2-1, with no clear D. The germline gives CDR1 SGHAT, CDR2 FQNNGV. The V gene lost 3 bases and the J gene lost 3 bases, with 0 bases spanning the gap. This CDR3 spans 11 amino acids.

Here the CDR3 reads CASSLGQNTEAFF. The CDR3 DNA sequence: TGTGCCAGCAGCCTAGGACAGAACACTGAAGCTTTCTTT. This chain uses TRBV6-2 or TRBV6-3 with TRBJ1-1; D possibly corresponds to TRBD1 (5 bases). CDR3 length: 13 residues. Trimming took 6 bases from V and 1 from J, leaving 9 bases between them. Germline CDR1 MNHEY, CDR2 SVGEGT.

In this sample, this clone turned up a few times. The CDR3 coding sequence is TGTGCCAGCGTCTCAGGGAAGAACACTGAAGCTTTCTTT. It is translated as CASVSGKNTEAFF. V usage is TRBV2 and J usage is TRBJ1-1; D perhaps matches TRBD1 (5 bases). The germline V gene has CDR1 SNHLY and CDR2 FYNNEI. Trimming left V 8 bases short and J 1 base short, with 11 bases between. The CDR3 sequence is 13 residues long. Supplemented by reference TRBV2 and TRBJ1-1, the full variable domain reads EPEVTQTPSHQVTQMGQEVILRCVPISNHLYFYWYRQILGQKVEFLVSFYNNEISEKSEIFDDQFSVERPDGSNFTLKIRSTKLEDSAMYFCASVSGKNTEAFFGQGTRLTVV.

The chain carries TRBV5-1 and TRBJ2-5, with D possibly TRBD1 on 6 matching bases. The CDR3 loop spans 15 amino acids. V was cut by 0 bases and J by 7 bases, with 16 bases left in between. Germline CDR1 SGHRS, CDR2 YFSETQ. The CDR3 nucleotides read TGCGCCAGCAGCTTGGACGGGGACAAGCTAACGACCCAGTACTTC. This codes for CASSLDGDKLTTQYF. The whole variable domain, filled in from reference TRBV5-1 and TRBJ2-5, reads KAGVTQTPRYLIKTRGQQVTLSCSPISGHRSVSWYQQTPGQGLQFLFEYFSETQRNKGNFPGRFSGRQFSNSRSEMNVSTLELGDSALYLCASSLDGDKLTTQYFGPGTRLLVL.

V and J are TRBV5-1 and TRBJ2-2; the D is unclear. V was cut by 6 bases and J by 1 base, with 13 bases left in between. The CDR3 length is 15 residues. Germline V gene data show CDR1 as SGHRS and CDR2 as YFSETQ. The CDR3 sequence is CASTTTAGNTGELFF. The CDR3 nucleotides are TGCGCCAGCACCACCACGGCAGGGAACACCGGGGAGCTGTTTTTT. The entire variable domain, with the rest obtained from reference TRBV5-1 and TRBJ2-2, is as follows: KAGVTQTPRYLIKTRGQQVTLSCSPISGHRSVSWYQQTPGQGLQFLFEYFSETQRNKGNFPGRFSGRQFSNSRSEMNVSTLELGDSALYLCASTTTAGNTGELFFGEGSRLTVL.

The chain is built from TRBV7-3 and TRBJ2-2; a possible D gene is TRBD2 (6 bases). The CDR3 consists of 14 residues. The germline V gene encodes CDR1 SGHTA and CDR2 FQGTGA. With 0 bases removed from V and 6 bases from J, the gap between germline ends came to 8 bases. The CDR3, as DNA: TGTGCCAGCAGCTTAACATGGGGGGCCGGGGAGCTGTTTTTT. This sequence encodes CASSLTWGAGELFF.

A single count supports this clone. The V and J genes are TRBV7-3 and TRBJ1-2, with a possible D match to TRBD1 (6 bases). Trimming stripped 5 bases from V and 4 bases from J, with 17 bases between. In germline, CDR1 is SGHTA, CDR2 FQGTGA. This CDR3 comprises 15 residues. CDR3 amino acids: CASSPSGALPYGYTF. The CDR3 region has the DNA TGTGCCAGCAGCCCCTCGGGGGCACTCCCCTATGGCTACACCTTC.

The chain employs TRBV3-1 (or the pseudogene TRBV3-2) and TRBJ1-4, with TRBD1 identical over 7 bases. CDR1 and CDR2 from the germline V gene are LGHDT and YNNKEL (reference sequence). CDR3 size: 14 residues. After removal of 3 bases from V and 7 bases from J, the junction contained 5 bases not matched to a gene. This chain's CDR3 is CASSQDRRSEKLFF. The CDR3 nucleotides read TGTGCCAGCAGCCAGGACAGGCGGAGTGAAAAACTGTTTTTT.

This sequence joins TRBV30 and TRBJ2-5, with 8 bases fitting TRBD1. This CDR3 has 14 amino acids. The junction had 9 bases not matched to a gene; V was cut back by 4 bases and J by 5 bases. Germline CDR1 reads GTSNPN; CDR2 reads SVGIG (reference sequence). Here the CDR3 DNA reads TGTGCCTGGAATCGGCAGGGGGCGCGGGAGACCCAGTACTTC. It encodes CAWNRQGARETQYF.